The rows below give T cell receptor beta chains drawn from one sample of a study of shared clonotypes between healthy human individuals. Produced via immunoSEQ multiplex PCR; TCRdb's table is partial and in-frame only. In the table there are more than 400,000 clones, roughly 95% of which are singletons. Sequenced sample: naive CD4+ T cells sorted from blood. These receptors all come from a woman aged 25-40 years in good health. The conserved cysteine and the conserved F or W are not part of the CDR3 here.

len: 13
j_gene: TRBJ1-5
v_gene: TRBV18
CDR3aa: ASSLNTNSNQPQH

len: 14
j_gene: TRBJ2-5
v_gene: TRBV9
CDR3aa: ASSVGGQILQETQY

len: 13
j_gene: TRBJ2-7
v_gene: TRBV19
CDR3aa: ASSESSGRVYEQY

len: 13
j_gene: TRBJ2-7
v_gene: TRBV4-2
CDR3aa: ASSQVHLSSYEQY

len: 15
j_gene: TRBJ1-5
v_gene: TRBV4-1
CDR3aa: ASSQDRPELNNQPQH

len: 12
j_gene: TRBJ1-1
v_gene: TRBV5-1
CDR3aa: ASRVAGGNTEAF

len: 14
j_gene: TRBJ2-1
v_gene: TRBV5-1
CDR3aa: ASSLADLGTYNEQF

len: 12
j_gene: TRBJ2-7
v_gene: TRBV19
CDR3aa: ASRRQGTTYEQY

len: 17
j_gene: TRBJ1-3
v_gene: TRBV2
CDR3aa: ASSDYIFYFRNTGNTIY

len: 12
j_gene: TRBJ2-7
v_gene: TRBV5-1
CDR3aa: ASSFTGESYEQY

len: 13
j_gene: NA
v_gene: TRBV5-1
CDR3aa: ASSVRRENGNEQY

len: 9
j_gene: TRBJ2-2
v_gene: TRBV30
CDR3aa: AWSVPGELF

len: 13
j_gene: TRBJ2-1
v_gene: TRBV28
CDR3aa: ASSLGQVGYNEQF

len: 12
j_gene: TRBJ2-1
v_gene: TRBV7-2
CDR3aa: ASSSTSGRGEQF

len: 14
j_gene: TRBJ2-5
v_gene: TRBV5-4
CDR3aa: ASSLGENLPSTEQY

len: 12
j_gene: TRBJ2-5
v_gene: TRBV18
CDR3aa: ASSSRTRPETQY

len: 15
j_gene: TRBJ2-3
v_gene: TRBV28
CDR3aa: ASSPGLTATFADTQY

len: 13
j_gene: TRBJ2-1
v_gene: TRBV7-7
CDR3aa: ASSLGAGLYNEQF

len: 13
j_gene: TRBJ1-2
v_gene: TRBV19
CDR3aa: ASSIEAGQGYGYT

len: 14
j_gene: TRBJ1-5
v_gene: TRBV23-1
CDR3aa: ASSQPGTPFNQPQH

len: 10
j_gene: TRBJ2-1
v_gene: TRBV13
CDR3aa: ASSPLSDEQF

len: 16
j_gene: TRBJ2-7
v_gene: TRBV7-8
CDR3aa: ASSSVDGASGRGSEQY

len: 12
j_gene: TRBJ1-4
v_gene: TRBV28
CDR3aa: ASRKGGSREKLF

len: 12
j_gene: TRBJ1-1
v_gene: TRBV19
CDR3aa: ASRRQGENTEAF

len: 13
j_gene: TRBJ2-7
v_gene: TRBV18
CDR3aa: ASSPSGSVGDEQY

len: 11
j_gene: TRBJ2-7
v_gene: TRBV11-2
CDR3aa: ASSLIALYEQY

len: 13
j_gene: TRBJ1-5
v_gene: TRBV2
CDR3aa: ASSQTGYSNQPQH

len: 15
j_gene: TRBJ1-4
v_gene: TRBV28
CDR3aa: ASSPPGQGSANEKLF

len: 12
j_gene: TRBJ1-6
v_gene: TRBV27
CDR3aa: ASSPRDRVKPLH

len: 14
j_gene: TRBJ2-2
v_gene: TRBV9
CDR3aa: ASSATTGWGPGELF

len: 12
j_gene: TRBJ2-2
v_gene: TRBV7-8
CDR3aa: ASRGQGGYGELF

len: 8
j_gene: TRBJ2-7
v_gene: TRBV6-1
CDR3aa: ASSNYEQY

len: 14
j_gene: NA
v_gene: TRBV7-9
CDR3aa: ASSLLIGEPAHEQY

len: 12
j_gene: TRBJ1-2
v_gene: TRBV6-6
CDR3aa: ASSYSVRGNGYT

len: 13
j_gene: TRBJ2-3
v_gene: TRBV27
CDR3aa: ASSAGQTSTDTQY

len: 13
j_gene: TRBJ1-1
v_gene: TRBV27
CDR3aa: ASSPAGLPNTEAF

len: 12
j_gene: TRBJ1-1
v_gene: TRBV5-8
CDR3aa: ASSFARVNTEAF

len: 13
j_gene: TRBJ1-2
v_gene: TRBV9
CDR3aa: ASSVGQGANYGYT

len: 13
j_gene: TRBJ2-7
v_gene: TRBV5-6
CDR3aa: ASSRGGGTSYEQY

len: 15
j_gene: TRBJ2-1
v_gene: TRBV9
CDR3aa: ASSPRAYTGKGNEQF

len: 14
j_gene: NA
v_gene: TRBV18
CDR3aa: ASSPYSSGNSYEQY